This TCR beta chain was captured in a study of response to subunit inactivated influenza vaccine. The study's findings and limits: There was a suggestion from the authors that each seasonal influenza vaccination recruits few new T cells.

A note on this clonotype: No antigen is known for it.

TCRdb re-called the RT-PCR reads through MiXCR, storing one row per CDR3 protein. This table has about 310,000 distinct CDR3 sequences, about 20% appearing once. J was trimmed by 2 bases and V by 3 bases; bases with no gene match: 3. Germline V CDR1 and CDR2: KGHDR, SFDVKD. The CDR3 covers 14 residues. Here the sequenced sample was PBMCs from blood, taken 21 months after vaccination. The rearrangement joins TRBV24-1 to TRBJ2-7, with 7 bases lining up with TRBD1. This TCR derives from a man between 50 and 75 years old who received an inactivated influenza vaccine. The CDR3 sequence is CATSDPGQPYEQYF. In DNA, the CDR3 is TGTGCCACCAGTGATCCGGGACAGCCCTACGAGCAGTACTTC.